This T cell receptor (beta chain) was recorded in a study of T cell responses to AZD1222 COVID-19 vaccine. Study background: Some second doses came at about 4 weeks and others at about 12 weeks; these were pooled.

CDR1 is MDHEN and CDR2 is SYDVKM in the germline V gene. The CDR3 spans 13 residues. The germline V and J ends were trimmed by 2 bases and 7 bases, with 11 bases remaining between them. Study-wide points: Donors were largely white British and mainly female; clonal diversity was possibly underestimated. None of the repertoires were sampled until the peak T cell response had passed. Across the whole spike, CD4 TCRs peaked at regions 160-218 and 743-854.

Using immunoSEQ multiplex PCR, the repertoire was profiled, and TCRdb retains in-frame clones only, with some absent. Here the sample spans 54,000 or so clones, about 90% being singletons. Comment on this clone: Its antigen is unknown.

The TCR was taken from an adult in good health. J is TRBJ1-2 and V is TRBV28; no firm D call. The source was peripheral blood, collected on day 0 of AZD1222 vaccination. The CDR3 protein is CASSLGRVGGYTF. CDR3 sequence (DNA): TGTGCCAGCAGTTTAGGGAGGGTAGGTGGCTACACCTTC.